The rows below give T cell receptor beta chains drawn from one sample of a study of blood T cells in healthy people across ages. TCRdb re-called the 5' RACE reads through MiXCR, storing one row per CDR3 protein. The repertoire includes about 1.8 million distinct CDR3 sequences, around half of them detected once, and approximately 2.1% sits in the top ten. What was sequenced was blood. The receptor set was obtained from a woman aged 40 to 50 in good health. CDR3s include the opening cysteine and the closing phenylalanine or tryptophan. D genes are given only for firm matches. For some rows the clone size is stated as once, few or many, or as a class when expanded; others skip it.

TGTGCCAGCAGCTTCGGGACTAGCGGGGCCAATGAGCAGTTCTTC,CASSFGTSGANEQFF,-,TRBV7-9,TRBJ2-1,TRBD2
TGTGCCAGCAGTCTCCCGACAGGCTATGGCTACACCTTC,CASSLPTGYGYTF,few,TRBV12-3/TRBV12-4,TRBJ1-2,-
TGTGCCAGCAGCCAAGGGGGGATAGCCAAAAACATTCAGTACTTC,CASSQGGIAKNIQYF,-,TRBV3-1,TRBJ2-4,-
TGTGCCAGCAACATAAATAGCGGGGGGTCCATCTACGAGCAGTACTTC,CASNINSGGSIYEQYF,-,TRBV7-2,TRBJ2-7,TRBD2
TGTGCCAGCTTGGGGCCAGGGGGTGGCGGTGCCAAAAACATTCAGTACTTC,CASLGPGGGGAKNIQYF,-,TRBV2,TRBJ2-4,TRBD1
TGTGCCAGCGGCGACGTCTACGAGCAGTACTTC,CASGDVYEQYF,few,TRBV27,TRBJ2-7,-
TGTGCCAGCAGCTTAGAAGGGATGGAGTATGGCTACACCTTC,CASSLEGMEYGYTF,-,TRBV7-9,TRBJ1-2,-
TGTGCCAGCAGCCAGGACCTAGCGGGGGCCTACAATGAGCAGTTCTTC,CASSQDLAGAYNEQFF,few,TRBV3-1,TRBJ2-1,TRBD2
TGTGCCAGCAGTGCCCGACAGGGATACTCTGGGGCCAACGTCCTGACTTTC,CASSARQGYSGANVLTF,few,TRBV6-2/TRBV6-3,TRBJ2-6,TRBD1
TGCGCCAGCAGCGGCAGGGACGGATTTGTTGGCTACACCTTC,CASSGRDGFVGYTF,few,TRBV4-1,TRBJ1-2,-
TGTGCCAGCAGCTTAGGGGGGGAGTTCTTC,CASSLGGEFF,-,TRBV7-9,TRBJ2-1,-
TGTGCCAGCAGTTATGATGGTAGCGGGGACTACAATGAGCAGTTCTTC,CASSYDGSGDYNEQFF,few,TRBV6-5,TRBJ2-1,TRBD2
TGTGCCACCAGTGACCGGACAGGGGGCCCCCAAGAGACCCAGTACTTC,CATSDRTGGPQETQYF,-,TRBV24-1,TRBJ2-5,TRBD1
TGTGCCAGCAGTCCACCGGGGGATTCAAGGGAGCAGTACTTC,CASSPPGDSREQYF,few,TRBV3-1,TRBJ2-7,-
TGTGCCAGCAGTGAAGCGCTGGGAGGGATGGACTATGGCTACACCTTC,CASSEALGGMDYGYTF,-,TRBV6-1,TRBJ1-2,-
TGTGCCAGCAGCCGAGGGAGGACACCGACCTACGAGCAGTACTTC,CASSRGRTPTYEQYF,few,TRBV13,TRBJ2-7,-
TGTGCCAGCAGCTCGCCCGGGGACAGCACAGATACGCAGTATTTT,CASSSPGDSTDTQYF,few,TRBV5-5,TRBJ2-3,-
TGTGCCAGCAGCTTTGGTCGGGGGGCGGTCGGGGAGCTGTTTTTT,CASSFGRGAVGELFF,-,TRBV7-2,TRBJ2-2,-
TGTGCCAGCAGACCTCCGGCACACATCCCCAATGAGCAGTTCTTC,CASRPPAHIPNEQFF,few,TRBV7-2,TRBJ2-1,-
TGCAGTGCTAGAGATCCCAACACCGTTGAGACCCAGTTCTTC,CSARDPNTVETQFF,-,TRBV20-1,TRBJ2-1,-
TGTGCCAGCAGCTTACCCTCACTTAGGGGGGGACAGTTCTTC,CASSLPSLRGGQFF,few,TRBV7-2,TRBJ2-1,-
TGTGCCAGCAGCTCAGACCCAGGGCGGCCTGAAGCTTTCTTT,CASSSDPGRPEAFF,-,TRBV12-3/TRBV12-4,TRBJ1-1,-
TGTGCCAGCAGCTTAGGAGGACAGGGAAACATTCAGTACTTC,CASSLGGQGNIQYF,few,TRBV11-1,TRBJ2-4,TRBD1
TGTGCCAGCAGGGAGACAGGGCTGACGACAGATACGCAGTATTTT,CASRETGLTTDTQYF,-,TRBV12-3/TRBV12-4,TRBJ2-3,TRBD1
TGCAGTGCTAGTGGCCCAGCGGGGGAGCAAGAGACCCAGTACTTC,CSASGPAGEQETQYF,-,TRBV20-1,TRBJ2-5,TRBD2
TGTGCCAGCAGTCAATCGGAAGGGGGAAGTGAAAAACTGTTTTTT,CASSQSEGGSEKLFF,-,TRBV2,TRBJ1-4,-
TGCAGTGCTAGTCCCCGCGGGGGAAGCTCCTACAATGAGCAGTTCTTC,CSASPRGGSSYNEQFF,few,TRBV20-1,TRBJ2-1,TRBD2
TGCAGCGTTACAGGACAGGGGGTTCATGGCTACACCTTC,CSVTGQGVHGYTF,-,TRBV29-1,TRBJ1-2,TRBD1
TGTGCCAGCAGCCAAAATACAGGGGGCTCTAGCACAGATACGCAGTATTTT,CASSQNTGGSSTDTQYF,many,TRBV4-2,TRBJ2-3,TRBD1